This is a list of T cell receptor beta chains from one sample in a study of identifying expanded T cells in peripheral blood. The repertoire was sequenced with immunoSEQ multiplex PCR; TCRdb's copy has only in-frame clones and lacks some. The sample records tens of thousands of clones, 70% to 90% being singletons. The sequenced sample consisted of blood. The receptors were sampled from a person aged 18 to 75 in good health. Each CDR3 is given with its conserved first and last residue. D genes are given only for firm matches. Expanded clones get a size class; other rows say once, few or many, or leave the size out.

size	D	V	J	CDR3	DNA
-	-	TRBV16	TRBJ1-2	CASSRLLGYTF	TGTGCCAGCAGCCGGCTTCTTGGCTACACCTTC
-	TRBD2	TRBV30	TRBJ2-5	CAWRRGGGYETQYF	TGTGCCTGGAGGCGGGGCGGGGGGTATGAGACCCAGTACTTC
-	TRBD1	TRBV28	TRBJ2-3	CASSRIRTGVLTDTQYF	TGTGCCAGCAGTCGAATCAGGACAGGGGTCCTCACAGATACGCAGTATTTT
-	-	TRBV7-6	TRBJ1-2	CASSLRGGFHYGYTF	TGTGCCAGCAGCTTAAGGGGGGGTTTTCACTATGGCTACACCTTC
-	-	TRBV7-9	TRBJ1-3	CASSFTPNSGNTIYF	TGTGCCAGCAGCTTTACACCAAACTCTGGAAACACCATATATTTT
-	-	TRBV6-6	TRBJ1-4	CASSPGRSDAGEKLFF	TGTGCCAGCAGTCCCGGGAGGTCCGATGCGGGTGAAAAACTGTTTTTT
-	TRBD1	TRBV5-1	TRBJ1-1	CASSPLQGAEAFF	TGCGCCAGCAGCCCATTACAGGGGGCTGAAGCTTTCTTT
-	-	TRBV29-1	TRBJ1-4	CSVVEGREKLFF	TGCAGCGTTGTAGAGGGTAGAGAAAAACTGTTTTTT
-	TRBD1	TRBV30	TRBJ1-1	CAWSGGGEAFF	TGTGCCTGGTCAGGGGGCGGTGAAGCTTTCTTT
-	TRBD1	TRBV6-5	TRBJ1-1	CASSYTGQEKAFF	TGTGCCAGCAGTTACACAGGACAGGAAAAAGCTTTCTTT
once	-	TRBV4-2	TRBJ2-1	CASSQVGVSVYNEQFF	TGTGCCAGCAGCCAAGTGGGTGTTAGCGTCTACAATGAGCAGTTCTTC
few	-	TRBV6-1	TRBJ1-5	CASSGAGTRVNQPQHF	TGTGCCAGCAGTGGCGCCGGGACAAGAGTAAATCAGCCCCAGCATTTT
few	TRBD2	TRBV7-3	TRBJ2-3	CASSSGSGARTDTQYF	TGTGCCAGCAGCTCGGGGAGCGGGGCTCGCACAGATACGCAGTATTTT
-	TRBD2	TRBV18	TRBJ2-3	CASSPLAENTDTQYF	TGTGCCAGCTCACCCCTAGCGGAAAACACAGATACGCAGTATTTT
-	TRBD1	TRBV6-1	TRBJ1-4	CASSTLTGESEKLFF	TGTGCCAGCAGTACCTTGACAGGGGAAAGTGAAAAACTGTTTTTT
-	-	TRBV30	TRBJ2-7	CAWSVVFGVSSYEQYF	TGTGCCTGGAGTGTAGTTTTCGGGGTTTCTTCCTACGAGCAGTACTTC